These T cell receptor beta chains were read from a single sample in a study of T-cell memory formation after mild COVID-19. One entry per CDR3 protein results from TCRdb running MiXCR on the 5' RACE reads. This table holds about 560,000 distinct CDR3 sequences, around 15% found once. The specimen was PBMCs or a T cell subset sorted from them (not recorded which). Receptor source: an adult woman who had mild COVID-19 (a few samples of this study predate the infection). Cell type and time point are not known. The CDR3 runs from the conserved cysteine through the conserved F or W. Fields, in order: V gene, clone size, J gene, D gene, CDR3 DNA, CDR3 protein. The D gene is left open where the match is weak. For some rows the clone size is stated as once, few or many, or as a class when expanded; others skip it.

v_gene: TRBV7-9; abundance: .; j_gene: TRBJ1-1; d_gene: TRBD1; CDR3nt: TGTGCCAGCAGCTTAGCAACAGGGGTTCGTGAAGCTTTCTTT; CDR3aa: CASSLATGVREAFF
v_gene: TRBV19; abundance: few; j_gene: TRBJ2-1; d_gene: .; CDR3nt: TGTGCCAGTAGTATAGTTGCGGCCATGGTCTACAATGAGCAGTTCTTC; CDR3aa: CASSIVAAMVYNEQFF
v_gene: TRBV7-9; abundance: .; j_gene: TRBJ2-1; d_gene: .; CDR3nt: TGTGCCAGCAGCTCGGGACTGGTTGTGTTCTTC; CDR3aa: CASSSGLVVFF
v_gene: TRBV18; abundance: .; j_gene: TRBJ2-5; d_gene: TRBD1; CDR3nt: TGTGCCAGCTCACCACAGGGACAGGGGGTAGCAAAGGAGACCCAGTACTTC; CDR3aa: CASSPQGQGVAKETQYF
v_gene: TRBV7-9; abundance: few; j_gene: TRBJ2-1; d_gene: .; CDR3nt: TGTGCCAGCAGCTTAGATTTTCCTGAGCAGTTCTTC; CDR3aa: CASSLDFPEQFF
v_gene: TRBV5-1; abundance: .; j_gene: TRBJ2-3; d_gene: .; CDR3nt: TGCGCCAGCAGCTGGACAGGAGGGCCCACAGATACGCAGTATTTT; CDR3aa: CASSWTGGPTDTQYF
v_gene: TRBV19; abundance: few; j_gene: TRBJ2-1; d_gene: .; CDR3nt: TGTGCCAGTAGTCCAGGGACGGACCGTTACAATGAGCAGTTCTTC; CDR3aa: CASSPGTDRYNEQFF
v_gene: TRBV6-5; abundance: many; j_gene: TRBJ2-3; d_gene: .; CDR3nt: TGTGCCAGCCGAGGGGACCCCGGCTTGTATTTT; CDR3aa: CASRGDPGLYF
v_gene: TRBV4-1; abundance: .; j_gene: TRBJ1-3; d_gene: TRBD1; CDR3nt: TGCGCCAGCAGCCAACCGACCCTCAGGGGGCCCTCTGGAAACACCATATATTTT; CDR3aa: CASSQPTLRGPSGNTIYF
v_gene: TRBV24-1; abundance: .; j_gene: TRBJ2-1; d_gene: TRBD2; CDR3nt: TGTGCCACCAGTGACCGTACTAGCGGGGTACGGAATGAGCAGTTCTTC; CDR3aa: CATSDRTSGVRNEQFF
v_gene: TRBV7-9; abundance: .; j_gene: TRBJ2-2; d_gene: .; CDR3nt: TGTGCCAGCAGCTTAGTTCAGCCCGGGGAGCTGTTTTTT; CDR3aa: CASSLVQPGELFF
v_gene: TRBV18; abundance: .; j_gene: TRBJ2-3; d_gene: .; CDR3nt: TGTGCCAGCTCACCCGGGGTCCAAACAGATACGCAGTATTTT; CDR3aa: CASSPGVQTDTQYF
v_gene: TRBV6-2/TRBV6-3; abundance: few; j_gene: TRBJ2-7; d_gene: TRBD1; CDR3nt: TGTGCCAGCAACCCAAGGACAGGGGGCCCCTACGAGCAGTACTTC; CDR3aa: CASNPRTGGPYEQYF
v_gene: TRBV27; abundance: .; j_gene: TRBJ2-2; d_gene: TRBD2; CDR3nt: TGTGCCAGCAGTTTGGTTAGCGGGGGTTGGGCGAACACCGGGGAGCTGTTTTTT; CDR3aa: CASSLVSGGWANTGELFF
v_gene: TRBV6-6; abundance: .; j_gene: TRBJ2-1; d_gene: .; CDR3nt: TGTGCCAGCAGCGATGGGGCCTTCTCCTACAATGAGCAGTTCTTC; CDR3aa: CASSDGAFSYNEQFF
v_gene: TRBV10-3; abundance: .; j_gene: TRBJ2-7; d_gene: TRBD1; CDR3nt: TGTGCCATCAGTACAGGGGTCGGGGAGCAGTACTTC; CDR3aa: CAISTGVGEQYF
v_gene: TRBV9; abundance: few; j_gene: TRBJ1-1; d_gene: .; CDR3nt: TGTGCCAGCAGCGTAGCTATGCAGCTTAACACTGAAGCTTTCTTT; CDR3aa: CASSVAMQLNTEAFF
v_gene: TRBV10-3; abundance: .; j_gene: TRBJ2-5; d_gene: TRBD1; CDR3nt: TGTGCCATCAGTGAAGGGACAGGGATTGTGGAGACCCAGTACTTC; CDR3aa: CAISEGTGIVETQYF
v_gene: TRBV18; abundance: few; j_gene: TRBJ2-3; d_gene: .; CDR3nt: TGTGCCAGCTCACCGTCGTACGGTAGCACAGATACGCAGTATTTT; CDR3aa: CASSPSYGSTDTQYF
v_gene: TRBV7-9; abundance: .; j_gene: TRBJ2-5; d_gene: TRBD2; CDR3nt: TGTGCCAGCAGCTTAGACCTAGCGGGAAGAACATTCCAAGAGACCCAGTACTTC; CDR3aa: CASSLDLAGRTFQETQYF
v_gene: TRBV12-3/TRBV12-4; abundance: few; j_gene: TRBJ2-1; d_gene: TRBD1; CDR3nt: TGTGCCAGCAGTTTAGGGTACGACGCCTGGGACAGGCAGATAAGTGAGCAGTTCTTC; CDR3aa: CASSLGYDAWDRQISEQFF
v_gene: TRBV5-1; abundance: many; j_gene: TRBJ1-1; d_gene: .; CDR3nt: TGCGCCAGCAGCCCCGCCGGGGGGAACACTGAAGCTTTCTTT; CDR3aa: CASSPAGGNTEAFF
v_gene: TRBV5-1; abundance: .; j_gene: TRBJ2-5; d_gene: .; CDR3nt: TGCGCCAGCTCAAGTGGCCGGGGAAAAGAGACCCAGTACTTC; CDR3aa: CASSSGRGKETQYF
v_gene: TRBV5-1; abundance: few; j_gene: TRBJ2-3; d_gene: .; CDR3nt: TGCGCCAGCAGCTCCCACTGGGGGGATACGCAGTATTTT; CDR3aa: CASSSHWGDTQYF
v_gene: TRBV7-9; abundance: .; j_gene: TRBJ2-1; d_gene: .; CDR3nt: TGTGCCAGCAGGCCCCTCCTAGCCTCAAGCTCCTACAATGAGCAGTTCTTC; CDR3aa: CASRPLLASSSYNEQFF
v_gene: TRBV27; abundance: .; j_gene: TRBJ1-2; d_gene: TRBD1; CDR3nt: TGTGCCAGCAGTTCCACCGACAGGGGTGCCCTATATGGCTACACCTTC; CDR3aa: CASSSTDRGALYGYTF
v_gene: TRBV12-3/TRBV12-4; abundance: .; j_gene: TRBJ2-2; d_gene: TRBD2; CDR3nt: TGTGCCAGCAGTTGGGGTAGCGGGGTTTCAACCGGGGAGCTGTTTTTT; CDR3aa: CASSWGSGVSTGELFF
v_gene: TRBV4-1; abundance: many; j_gene: TRBJ2-5; d_gene: .; CDR3nt: TGCGCCAGCAGCCACACGCGAGAGACCCAGTACTTC; CDR3aa: CASSHTRETQYF
v_gene: TRBV7-9; abundance: .; j_gene: TRBJ1-3; d_gene: .; CDR3nt: TGTGCCAGCAGCTTCAACAGAAATTCTGGAAACACCATATATTTT; CDR3aa: CASSFNRNSGNTIYF
v_gene: TRBV7-2; abundance: few; j_gene: TRBJ2-3; d_gene: .; CDR3nt: TGTGCCAGCAGCCCCATGCGGTTGCGGGATACGCAGTATTTT; CDR3aa: CASSPMRLRDTQYF
v_gene: TRBV7-9; abundance: .; j_gene: TRBJ2-6; d_gene: .; CDR3nt: TGTGCCAGCAACAACCGACGGGCGGGTGGGGCCAACGTCCTGACTTTC; CDR3aa: CASNNRRAGGANVLTF
v_gene: TRBV7-3; abundance: .; j_gene: TRBJ1-2; d_gene: TRBD1; CDR3nt: TGTGCCAGCAGCCTCACAGGGGGCGGTGACTATGGCTACACCTTC; CDR3aa: CASSLTGGGDYGYTF
v_gene: TRBV7-2; abundance: few; j_gene: TRBJ2-2; d_gene: .; CDR3nt: TGTGCCAGCAGCTTAGCATACGGGACGGTAAACACCGGGGAGCTGTTTTTT; CDR3aa: CASSLAYGTVNTGELFF
v_gene: TRBV3-1; abundance: few; j_gene: TRBJ2-1; d_gene: .; CDR3nt: TGTGCCAGCAGCCAAGGCTACAGGGGGGGTGGGAATGAGCAGTTCTTC; CDR3aa: CASSQGYRGGGNEQFF
v_gene: TRBV2; abundance: few; j_gene: TRBJ2-1; d_gene: TRBD2; CDR3nt: TGTGCCAGCAGTGAAGGTGGACTAGCCGCTCAGAGCTCCTACAATGAGCAGTTCTTC; CDR3aa: CASSEGGLAAQSSYNEQFF
v_gene: TRBV19; abundance: few; j_gene: TRBJ2-5; d_gene: TRBD2; CDR3nt: TGTGCCAGTAGTATATTTTCACTAGCGGGGCTCCAAGAGACCCAGTACTTC; CDR3aa: CASSIFSLAGLQETQYF
v_gene: TRBV7-9; abundance: few; j_gene: TRBJ2-1; d_gene: .; CDR3nt: TGTGCCAGCAGTTCCATCGGGACTCGCTCTGGTGAGCAGTTCTTC; CDR3aa: CASSSIGTRSGEQFF
v_gene: TRBV2; abundance: few; j_gene: TRBJ1-5; d_gene: .; CDR3nt: TGTGCCAGCAGGACTGACAGTTATAGCAATCAGCCCCAGCATTTT; CDR3aa: CASRTDSYSNQPQHF
v_gene: TRBV7-9; abundance: .; j_gene: TRBJ1-2; d_gene: .; CDR3nt: TGTGCCAGCAGCTTAGCTGGGAGGTTAAAGGGAGGCTACACCTTC; CDR3aa: CASSLAGRLKGGYTF
v_gene: TRBV7-3; abundance: few; j_gene: TRBJ2-2; d_gene: .; CDR3nt: TGTGCCAGCAGCTCCCGCGGGTCCGGGGAGCTGTTTTTT; CDR3aa: CASSSRGSGELFF
v_gene: TRBV27; abundance: .; j_gene: TRBJ1-4; d_gene: .; CDR3nt: TGTGCCAGCAGTTTATACAGTAATGAAAAACTGTTTTTT; CDR3aa: CASSLYSNEKLFF
v_gene: TRBV10-3; abundance: .; j_gene: TRBJ1-5; d_gene: .; CDR3nt: TGTGCCATCAGTGAGTCGATTGGGAAGGGCAATCAGCCCCAGCATTTT; CDR3aa: CAISESIGKGNQPQHF
v_gene: TRBV5-5; abundance: .; j_gene: TRBJ2-5; d_gene: .; CDR3nt: TGTGCCAGCAGCTTGGATGTAAGCCAAGAGACCCAGTACTTC; CDR3aa: CASSLDVSQETQYF
v_gene: TRBV7-2; abundance: .; j_gene: TRBJ2-7; d_gene: TRBD2; CDR3nt: TGTGCCAGCAGCTTAGCTCCTCTAGCGGGAGGGGTCGAGCAGTACTTC; CDR3aa: CASSLAPLAGGVEQYF
v_gene: TRBV7-9; abundance: .; j_gene: TRBJ1-1; d_gene: TRBD1; CDR3nt: TGTGCCAGCAGCTTAAGGGCAGGGGGGAACACTGAAGCTTTCTTT; CDR3aa: CASSLRAGGNTEAFF
v_gene: TRBV5-1; abundance: .; j_gene: TRBJ2-7; d_gene: .; CDR3nt: TGCGCCAGCAGCCATGGAGTCCGGGACGAGCAGTACTTC; CDR3aa: CASSHGVRDEQYF
v_gene: TRBV6-5; abundance: few; j_gene: TRBJ2-1; d_gene: .; CDR3nt: TGTGCCAGCAGTTACGGGGTGGGCTCCTACAATGAGCAGTTCTTC; CDR3aa: CASSYGVGSYNEQFF